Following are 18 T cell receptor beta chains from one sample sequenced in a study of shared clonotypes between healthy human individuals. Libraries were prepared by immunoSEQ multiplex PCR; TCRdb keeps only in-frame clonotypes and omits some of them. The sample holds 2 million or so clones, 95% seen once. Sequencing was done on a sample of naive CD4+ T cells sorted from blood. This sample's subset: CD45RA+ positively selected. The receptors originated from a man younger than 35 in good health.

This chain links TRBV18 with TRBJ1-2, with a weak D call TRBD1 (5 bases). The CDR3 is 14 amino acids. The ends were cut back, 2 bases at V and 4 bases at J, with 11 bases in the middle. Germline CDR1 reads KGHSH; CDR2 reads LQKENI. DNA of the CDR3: TGTGCCAGCTCACCATTGACCGGGGCCTATGGCTACACCTTC. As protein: CASSPLTGAYGYTF.

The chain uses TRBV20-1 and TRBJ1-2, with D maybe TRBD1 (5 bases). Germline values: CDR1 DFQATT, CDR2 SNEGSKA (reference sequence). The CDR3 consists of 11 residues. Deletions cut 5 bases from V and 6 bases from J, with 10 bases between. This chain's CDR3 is CSAPEGNGYTF. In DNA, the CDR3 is TGCAGTGCTCCGGAGGGGAATGGCTACACCTTC.

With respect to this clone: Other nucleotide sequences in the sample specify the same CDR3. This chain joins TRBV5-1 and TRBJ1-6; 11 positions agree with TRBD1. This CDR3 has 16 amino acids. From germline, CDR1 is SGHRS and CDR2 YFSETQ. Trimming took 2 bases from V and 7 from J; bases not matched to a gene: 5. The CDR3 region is CASSLGQGAKNSPLHF. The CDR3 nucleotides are TGCGCCAGCAGCTTAGGACAGGGGGCGAAGAATTCACCCCTCCACTTT.

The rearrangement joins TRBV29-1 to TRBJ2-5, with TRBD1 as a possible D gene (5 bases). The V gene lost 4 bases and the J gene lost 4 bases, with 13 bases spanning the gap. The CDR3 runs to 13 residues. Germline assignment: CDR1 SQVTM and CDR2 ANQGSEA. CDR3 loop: CSVAGSQPETQYF. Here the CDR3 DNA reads TGCAGCGTTGCAGGGTCGCAACCAGAGACCCAGTACTTC.

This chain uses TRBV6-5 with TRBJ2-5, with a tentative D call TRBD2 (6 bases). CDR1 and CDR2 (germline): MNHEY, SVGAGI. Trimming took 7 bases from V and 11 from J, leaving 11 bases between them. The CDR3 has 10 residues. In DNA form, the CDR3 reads TGTGCCAGCATTGGGGAGGTACAGTACTTC. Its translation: CASIGEVQYF.

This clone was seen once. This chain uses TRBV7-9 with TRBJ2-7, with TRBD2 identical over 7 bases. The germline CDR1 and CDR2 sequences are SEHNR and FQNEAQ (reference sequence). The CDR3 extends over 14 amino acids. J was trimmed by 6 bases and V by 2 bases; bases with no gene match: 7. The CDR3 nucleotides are TGTGCCAGCAGCTTAAGCCTACTAGCGAGCGAGCAGTACTTC. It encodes CASSLSLLASEQYF.

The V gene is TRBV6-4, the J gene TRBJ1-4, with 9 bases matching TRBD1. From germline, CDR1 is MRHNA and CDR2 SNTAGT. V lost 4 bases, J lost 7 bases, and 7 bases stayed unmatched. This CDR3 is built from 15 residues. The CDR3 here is CASSVGTGKGEKLFF. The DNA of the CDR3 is TGTGCCAGCAGTGTCGGGACAGGGAAAGGTGAAAAACTGTTTTTT.

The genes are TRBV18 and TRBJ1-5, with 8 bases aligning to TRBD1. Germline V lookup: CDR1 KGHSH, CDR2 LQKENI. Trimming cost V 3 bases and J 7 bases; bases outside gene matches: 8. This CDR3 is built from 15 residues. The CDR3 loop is CASSPIGQGGQPQHF. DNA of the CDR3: TGTGCCAGCTCACCGATAGGACAGGGCGGACAGCCCCAGCATTTT. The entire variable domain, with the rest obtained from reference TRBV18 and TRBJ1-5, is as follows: NAGVMQNPRHLVRRRGQEARLRCSPMKGHSHVYWYRQLPEEGLKFMVYLQKENIIDESGMPKERFSAEFPKEGPSILRIQQVVRGDSAAYFCASSPIGQGGQPQHFGDGTRLSIL.

The CDR3 spells CATGLSGANVLTF. The CDR3 bases are TGTGCCACCGGACTCTCTGGGGCCAACGTCCTGACTTTC. The J gene is TRBJ2-6, the V gene TRBV10-3, with D perhaps matching TRBD2 (5 bases). V lost 10 bases, J lost 0 bases, and 7 bases lay in between. The CDR3 is made up of 13 amino acids. Germline CDR1 is ENHRY and CDR2 is SYGVKD.

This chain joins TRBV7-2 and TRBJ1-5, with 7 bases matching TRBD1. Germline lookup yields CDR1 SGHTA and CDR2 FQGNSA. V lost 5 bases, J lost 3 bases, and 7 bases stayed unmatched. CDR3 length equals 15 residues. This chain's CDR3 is CASSKYQGDNQPQHF. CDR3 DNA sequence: TGTGCCAGCAGCAAATACCAGGGGGACAATCAGCCCCAGCATTTT.

In nucleotides, the CDR3 is TGTGCCAGCGGAGGTGGGGGCTCCGTTAACTATGGCTACACCTTC. It codes for CASGGGGSVNYGYTF. This chain uses TRBV6-1 with TRBJ1-2; D possibly corresponds to TRBD1 (6 bases). CDR3 size: 15 residues. From germline, CDR1 is MNHNS and CDR2 SASEGT. V dropped 8 bases and J dropped 1 base, with 17 bases sitting between them.

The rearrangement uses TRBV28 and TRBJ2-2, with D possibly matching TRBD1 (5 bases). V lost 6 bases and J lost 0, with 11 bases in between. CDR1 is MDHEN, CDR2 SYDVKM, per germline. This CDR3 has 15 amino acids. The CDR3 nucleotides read TGTGCCAGCAGCCCTTCCAGGGCGAACACCGGGGAGCTGTTTTTT. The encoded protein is CASSPSRANTGELFF.

The CDR3 sequence: CASSLGLSPYEQYF. CDR3 sequence (DNA): TGTGCCAGCAGCTTAGGACTGTCCCCCTACGAGCAGTACTTC. This chain joins TRBV7-2 and TRBJ2-7; the D is unclear. CDR1 is SGHTA, CDR2 FQGNSA, per germline. V was shortened by 1 base and J by 2 bases, with 9 bases between the two germline ends. CDR3 length equals 14 residues.

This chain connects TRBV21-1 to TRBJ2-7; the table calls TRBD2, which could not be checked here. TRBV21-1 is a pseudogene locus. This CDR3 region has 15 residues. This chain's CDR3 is CASSKALLARREQYF. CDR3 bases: TGTGCCAGCAGCAAAGCGCTACTAGCGAGGAGAGAGCAGTACTTC.

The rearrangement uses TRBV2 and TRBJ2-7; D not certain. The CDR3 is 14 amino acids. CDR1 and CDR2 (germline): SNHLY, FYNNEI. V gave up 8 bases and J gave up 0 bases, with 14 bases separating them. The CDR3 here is CASGLGGSSYEQYF. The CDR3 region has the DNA TGTGCCAGCGGGCTCGGTGGCAGCTCCTACGAGCAGTACTTC.

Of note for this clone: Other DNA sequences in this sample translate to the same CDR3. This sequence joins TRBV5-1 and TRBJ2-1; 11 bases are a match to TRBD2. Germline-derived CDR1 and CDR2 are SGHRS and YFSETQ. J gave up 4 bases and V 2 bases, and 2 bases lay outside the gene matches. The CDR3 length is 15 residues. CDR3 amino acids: CASSLGTSGYNEQFF. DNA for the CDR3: TGCGCCAGCAGCTTAGGGACTAGCGGTTACAATGAGCAGTTCTTC.

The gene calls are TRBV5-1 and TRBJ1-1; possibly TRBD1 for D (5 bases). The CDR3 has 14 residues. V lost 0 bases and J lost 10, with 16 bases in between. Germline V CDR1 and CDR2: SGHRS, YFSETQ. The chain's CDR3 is CASSLDRGDRGAFF. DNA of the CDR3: TGCGCCAGCAGCTTGGATCGGGGGGACCGGGGAGCTTTCTTT.

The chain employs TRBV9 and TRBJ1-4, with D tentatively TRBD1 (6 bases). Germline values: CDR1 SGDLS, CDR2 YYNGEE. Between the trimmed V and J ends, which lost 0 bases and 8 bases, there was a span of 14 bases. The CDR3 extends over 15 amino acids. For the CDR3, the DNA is TGTGCCAGCAGCGTAGGTGGACACAGGGAAGAAAAACTGTTTTTT. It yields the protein CASSVGGHREEKLFF. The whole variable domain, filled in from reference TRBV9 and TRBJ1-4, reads DSGVTQTPKHLITATGQRVTLRCSPRSGDLSVYWYQQSLDQGLQFLIQYYNGEERAKGNILERFSAQQFPDLHSELNLSSLELGDSALYFCASSVGGHREEKLFFGSGTQLSVL.